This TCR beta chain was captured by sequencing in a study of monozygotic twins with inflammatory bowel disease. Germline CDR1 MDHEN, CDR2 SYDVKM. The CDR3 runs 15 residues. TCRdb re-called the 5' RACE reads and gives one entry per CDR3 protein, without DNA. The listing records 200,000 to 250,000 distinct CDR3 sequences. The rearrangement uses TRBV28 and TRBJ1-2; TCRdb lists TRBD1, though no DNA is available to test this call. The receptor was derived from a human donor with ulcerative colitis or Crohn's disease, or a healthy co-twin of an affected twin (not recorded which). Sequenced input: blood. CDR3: CASTSTGPINYGYTF.